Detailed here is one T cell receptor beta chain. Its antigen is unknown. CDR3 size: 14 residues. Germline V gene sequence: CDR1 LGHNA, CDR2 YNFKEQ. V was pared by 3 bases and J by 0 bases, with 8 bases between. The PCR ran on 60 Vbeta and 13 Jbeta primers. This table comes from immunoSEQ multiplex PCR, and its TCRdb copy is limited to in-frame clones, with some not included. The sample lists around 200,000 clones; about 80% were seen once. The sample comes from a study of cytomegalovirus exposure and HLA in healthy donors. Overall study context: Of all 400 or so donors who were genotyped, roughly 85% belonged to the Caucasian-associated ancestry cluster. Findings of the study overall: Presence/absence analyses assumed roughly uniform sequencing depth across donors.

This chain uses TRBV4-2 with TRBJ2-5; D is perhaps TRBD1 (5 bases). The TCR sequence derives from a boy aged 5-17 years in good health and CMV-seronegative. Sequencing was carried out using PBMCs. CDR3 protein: CASSQTAYQETQYF. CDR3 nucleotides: TGTGCCAGCAGCCAGACAGCGTACCAAGAGACCCAGTACTTC.